Presented here are 9 T cell receptor beta chains from one specimen sequenced in a study of blood T cell repertoires in COVID-19. Some clones are missing from TCRdb's copy, which holds only in-frame ones; the method was immunoSEQ multiplex PCR. This table has 100,000 or so clones, about 92% appearing once. Material for sequencing was peripheral blood. These receptors were collected from a man over 45 with active COVID-19.

This chain links TRBV3-1 (or the pseudogene TRBV3-2) with TRBJ1-1, with a tentative D call TRBD1 (5 bases). The CDR3 extends over 14 amino acids. CDR1 is LGHDT and CDR2 is YNNKEL in the germline V gene (reference sequence). The V end was cut by 0 bases, the J end by 7 bases, with 12 bases between. The CDR3 loop is CASSQDGRVGEAFF. The CDR3, as DNA: TGTGCCAGCAGCCAAGATGGCAGGGTTGGTGAAGCTTTCTTT.

The chain carries TRBV6-5 and TRBJ1-6; D is possibly TRBD1 (5 bases). Trimming removed 7 bases from V and 7 bases from J, with 17 bases in between. The CDR3 runs to 15 residues. CDR1 MNHEY and CDR2 SVGAGI come from the germline V gene. The CDR3 here is CASTHYLTENSPLHF. The DNA for the CDR3 is TGTGCCAGCACCCACTACCTGACAGAAAATTCACCCCTCCACTTT.

The V and J genes are TRBV19 and TRBJ2-3, with 7 positions matching TRBD1. CDR1 is LNHDA, CDR2 SQIVND, per germline (reference sequence). This CDR3 contains 15 residues. With V trimmed by 4 bases and J by 1 base, 5 bases remained unmatched. The CDR3 DNA is TGTGCCAGTAGTAGGGACAGTCAACGCACAGATACGCAGTATTTT. Translating it yields CASSRDSQRTDTQYF.

This chain links TRBV5-1 with TRBJ1-5, with D possibly TRBD1 on 6 matching bases. CDR1 is SGHRS and CDR2 is YFSETQ in the germline V gene. The CDR3 runs 16 residues. Trimming took 0 bases from V and 0 from J, leaving 10 bases between them. The CDR3 nucleotides read TGCGCCAGCAGCTTGGAGGGGGGGAGTAGCAATCAGCCCCAGCATTTT. Encoded protein: CASSLEGGSSNQPQHF.

In its sample, this clone was seen once. In DNA form, the CDR3 reads TGTGCCAGCAGTGTTCGCACTGGGAACACTGAAGCTTTCTTT. This sequence encodes CASSVRTGNTEAFF. The chain uses TRBV2 and TRBJ1-1; D gene unclear. CDR1 is SNHLY, CDR2 FYNNEI, per germline. This CDR3 has 14 residues. The V gene lost 4 bases and the J gene lost 1 base, with 10 bases spanning the gap.

CDR3 sequence (DNA): TGTGCCAGCAGTACCGGGACAGGGAATTCACCCCTCCACTTT. This translates into CASSTGTGNSPLHF. This chain connects TRBV2 to TRBJ1-6, with 9 nucleotides matching TRBD1. The V and J ends lost 5 bases and 7 bases, in that order; junction bases with no gene match: 3. Germline-derived CDR1 and CDR2 are SNHLY and FYNNEI. This CDR3 spans 14 amino acids.

V is TRBV28 and J is TRBJ2-7; no clear D gene. The CDR3 sequence is 11 residues long. In germline, CDR1 is MDHEN, CDR2 SYDVKM. V was pared by 5 bases and J by 6 bases, with 8 bases between. CDR3: CASSLTREQYF. CDR3 coding DNA: TGTGCCAGCAGTCTCACTCGCGAGCAGTACTTC. The complete variable domain, with remaining parts taken from reference TRBV28 and TRBJ2-7, reads DVKVTQSSRYLVKRTGEKVFLECVQDMDHENMFWYRQDPGLGLRLIYFSYDVKMKEKGDIPEGYSVSREKKERFSLILESASTNQTSMYLCASSLTREQYFGPGTRLTVT.

The J gene is TRBJ2-1, the V gene TRBV5-1, with TRBD2 matching over 11 bases. Germline CDR1 and CDR2: SGHRS and YFSETQ. CDR3 size: 19 residues. The junction had 15 bases not matched to a gene; V was cut back by 1 base and J by 6 bases. This CDR3 is CASSLKAGEAGLAGNEQFF. As DNA, the CDR3 is TGCGCCAGCAGCTTGAAGGCCGGGGAGGCCGGACTAGCGGGCAATGAGCAGTTCTTC.

This rearrangement joins TRBV5-1 to TRBJ2-2, with 7 bases aligning to TRBD1. Germline V gene lookup returns CDR1 SGHRS and CDR2 YFSETQ. The length of the CDR3 is 15 residues. Trimming cost V 3 bases and J 3 bases; bases outside gene matches: 5. CDR3 coding DNA: TGCGCCAGCAGCTCGACAGGGCTCGACACCGGGGAGCTGTTTTTT. This gives the protein CASSSTGLDTGELFF.